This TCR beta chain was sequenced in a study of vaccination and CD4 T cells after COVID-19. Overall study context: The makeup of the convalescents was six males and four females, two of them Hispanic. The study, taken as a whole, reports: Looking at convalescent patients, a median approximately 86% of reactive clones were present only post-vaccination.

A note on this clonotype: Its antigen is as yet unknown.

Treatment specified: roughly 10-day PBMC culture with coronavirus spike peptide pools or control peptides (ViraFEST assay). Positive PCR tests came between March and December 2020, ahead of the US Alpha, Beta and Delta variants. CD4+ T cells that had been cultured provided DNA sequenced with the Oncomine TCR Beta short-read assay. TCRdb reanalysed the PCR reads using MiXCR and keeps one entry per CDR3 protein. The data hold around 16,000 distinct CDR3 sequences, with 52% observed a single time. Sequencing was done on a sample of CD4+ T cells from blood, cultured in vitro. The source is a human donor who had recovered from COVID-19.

The CDR3 region has the DNA TGTGCCAGCAGCCCTGGCCACAGATCCTATGGCTACACCTTC. This encodes CASSPGHRSYGYTF. The rearrangement links TRBV7-6 to TRBJ1-2; D is undetermined. CDR3 length equals 14 residues. The germline V and J ends were trimmed by 5 bases and 4 bases, with 14 bases remaining between them. Germline CDR1 reads SGHVS; CDR2 reads FNYEAQ.